A single sample gave rise to the 28 T cell receptor beta chains below, sequenced in a study of vaccination and CD4 T cells after COVID-19. These receptors' antigens are unknown. With the Oncomine TCR Beta short-read assay, DNA from cultured CD4+ T cells was sequenced. TCRdb recomputed calls from the PCR reads with MiXCR, one row per CDR3 protein. In the table there are around 18,000 distinct CDR3 sequences, 51% of which are singletons. Regarding time point: late sampling 161 to 241 days after vaccination in a few convalescent patients. Noted treatment: roughly 10-day PBMC culture with coronavirus spike peptide pools or control peptides (ViraFEST assay). Here the sequenced sample was CD4+ T cells from blood, cultured in vitro, taken about 7 months after SARS-CoV-2 vaccination. The origin of the receptors is a human donor who had recovered from COVID-19.

The genes are TRBV19 and TRBJ2-5; maybe TRBD2 (6 bases). V was trimmed by 7 bases and J by 5 bases, leaving 14 bases between them. The CDR3 has 13 residues. CDR1 is LNHDA and CDR2 is SQIVND in the germline V gene (reference sequence). The CDR3 region is CASKDQGGETQYF. The DNA for the CDR3 is TGTGCCAGTAAGGATCAGGGAGGTGAGACCCAGTACTTC.

The chain links TRBV19 to TRBJ2-3; TRBD1 might be the D (6 bases). The V gene's germline CDR1 is LNHDA and CDR2 SQIVND (reference sequence). V shed 4 bases and J shed 4 bases, with 15 bases lying between them. The CDR3 sequence is 15 residues long. The CDR3 nucleotides are TGTGCCAGTAGTAGGGACACTAGGGGTGCAGATACGCAGTATTTT. Translation gives CASSRDTRGADTQYF. The full variable domain, its missing parts supplied by reference TRBV19 and TRBJ2-3, is DGGITQSPKYLFRKEGQNVTLSCEQNLNHDAMYWYRQDPGQGLRLIYYSQIVNDFQKGDIAEGYSVSREKKESFPLTVTSAQKNPTAFYLCASSRDTRGADTQYFGPGTRLTVL.

This chain uses TRBV6-1 with TRBJ1-5, with D uncertain. CDR3 length equals 14 residues. Looked up from germline, CDR1 is MNHNS and CDR2 is SASEGT. Trimming stripped 0 bases from V and 3 bases from J, with 6 bases between. CDR3 sequence reads: CASSEAGNNQPQHF. In DNA, the CDR3 is TGTGCCAGCAGTGAAGCAGGGAACAATCAGCCCCAGCATTTT.

Sample share makes this clonotype medium-sized. The chain recombines TRBV6-4 with TRBJ1-2; D gene ambiguous. Trimming took off 10 bases at V and 1 base at J, with 16 bases between the two ends. Germline loops: CDR1 MRHNA, CDR2 SNTAGT. The CDR3 has 14 amino acids. The CDR3 region has the DNA TGTGCCACCCCAAGCCCCGAAGGTAACTATGGCTACACCTTC. This encodes CATPSPEGNYGYTF.

The chain couples TRBV5-1 to TRBJ1-2, with no clear D. The germline gives CDR1 SGHRS, CDR2 YFSETQ. This CDR3 contains 13 residues. V was pared by 1 base and J by 5 bases, with 9 bases between. In nucleotides, the CDR3 is TGCGCCAGCAGCTTGACAATAGGGTATGGCTACACCTTC. Its translation is CASSLTIGYGYTF.

This clonotype was found a few times. The CDR3 DNA reads TGCAGTGCTAGACTTATCGGACTAGCGGGAGGGCCGGGGGAGCAGTACTTC. Protein product: CSARLIGLAGGPGEQYF. The chain is built from TRBV20-1 and TRBJ2-7, with 15 bases aligning to TRBD2. The CDR3 has 17 amino acids. Germline loops: CDR1 DFQATT, CDR2 SNEGSKA (reference sequence). The V gene end was trimmed by 2 bases and the J gene end by 7 bases; junction bases not matched to a gene: 12.

The chain uses TRBV7-3 and TRBJ1-1, with D tentatively TRBD1 (5 bases). CDR3 length: 13 residues. V was clipped by 5 bases and J by 4 bases, with 11 bases between them. CDR1 and CDR2 from the germline V gene are SGHTA and FQGTGA. The CDR3 nucleotides read TGTGCCAGCAGCGCCTCCGGGGGCACTGAAGCTTTCTTT. Its translation is CASSASGGTEAFF. Full variable domain (rest looked up from reference TRBV7-3 and TRBJ1-1): GAGVSQTPSNKVTEKGKYVELRCDPISGHTALYWYRQSLGQGPEFLIYFQGTGAADDSGLPNDRFFAVRPEGSVSTLKIQRTERGDSAVYLCASSASGGTEAFFGQGTRLTVV.

The CDR3 bases are TGTGCCAGCAGCTTAGCGGGGGTGTGGGGCGGGAGCCGTGCAGATACGCAGTATTTT. Its protein is CASSLAGVWGGSRADTQYF. The V gene is TRBV7-8, the J gene TRBJ2-3; 7 bases are shared with TRBD2. Germline V gene data show CDR1 as SGHVS and CDR2 as FQNEAQ. The CDR3 spans 19 residues. The J segment lost 4 bases and the V segment lost 0 bases, leaving 16 bases of the junction unmatched.

The CDR3 here is CASSYSTPRDPNMNTEAFF. In DNA form, the CDR3 reads TGTGCCAGCAGTTACTCGACCCCCCGGGACCCTAACATGAACACTGAAGCTTTCTTT. The chain employs TRBV6-5 and TRBJ1-1; the D gene is possibly TRBD1 (5 bases). V lost 0 bases and J lost 0, with 20 bases in between. Germline values: CDR1 MNHEY, CDR2 SVGAGI. This CDR3 contains 19 residues.

The gene calls are TRBV24-1 and TRBJ2-3; 7 nucleotides match TRBD2. The CDR3 sequence is 15 residues long. Germline V lookup: CDR1 KGHDR, CDR2 SFDVKD. The junction had 5 bases not matched to a gene; V was cut back by 0 bases and J by 6 bases. Here the CDR3 reads CATSDLETSSDTQYF. The CDR3 DNA reads TGTGCCACCAGTGATTTGGAGACTAGCTCGGATACGCAGTATTTT.

This clonotype appeared a few times. The chain combines TRBV7-3 with TRBJ1-3; D is unclear. Germline V gene lookup returns CDR1 SGHTA and CDR2 FQGTGA. The CDR3 extends over 12 amino acids. V was shortened by 5 bases and J by 2 bases, with 4 bases between the two germline ends. CDR3 DNA sequence: TGTGCCAGCAGCCTTCCTGGAAACACCATATATTTT. Protein product: CASSLPGNTIYF. Drawing the rest from reference TRBV7-3 and TRBJ1-3, the complete variable domain is GAGVSQTPSNKVTEKGKYVELRCDPISGHTALYWYRQSLGQGPEFLIYFQGTGAADDSGLPNDRFFAVRPEGSVSTLKIQRTERGDSAVYLCASSLPGNTIYFGEGSWLTVV.

The V and J genes are TRBV11-1 and TRBJ2-7; TRBD1 might be the D (6 bases). The germline CDR1 and CDR2 sequences are SGHAT and FQDESV (reference sequence). The CDR3 consists of 14 residues. V lost 4 bases and J lost 3, with 13 bases in between. DNA of the CDR3: TGTGCCAGCAGCTACCGGGACATGATCTACGAGCAGTACTTC. Protein product: CASSYRDMIYEQYF.

The genes are TRBV6-1 and TRBJ1-2; no firm D call. Germline CDR1 and CDR2: MNHNS and SASEGT. The CDR3 length is 14 residues. With 7 bases removed from V and 3 bases from J, the gap between germline ends came to 15 bases. The CDR3 nucleotides read TGTGCCAGCACCTACGACTCTACTGACTATGGCTACACCTTC. It yields the protein CASTYDSTDYGYTF.

Note on this clonotype: A read error is possible here, since a much larger clone lies one base away. The V call is TRBV30, the J call TRBJ2-7; tentative D call: TRBD1 (6 bases). The germline V and J ends were trimmed by 2 bases and 7 bases, with 21 bases remaining between them. The germline gives CDR1 GTSNPN, CDR2 SVGIG (reference sequence). This CDR3 spans 15 amino acids. The CDR3 loop is CAWSRDTSAYNEQYF. The CDR3 region has the DNA TGTGCCTGGAGTCGGGACACCAGCGCCTACAATGAGCAGTACTTC.

The chain employs TRBV19 and TRBJ2-2, with D tentatively TRBD1 (6 bases). This CDR3 comprises 15 residues. Per germline, CDR1 LNHDA and CDR2 SQIVND (reference sequence). Trimming pared 0 bases from V and 5 bases from J, leaving 10 bases between. The CDR3 region has the DNA TGTGCCAGTAGTATAGAACAGGGCGGGACCGGGGAGCTGTTTTTT. This gives the protein CASSIEQGGTGELFF.

The chain employs TRBV11-2 and TRBJ2-7; D unresolved. Germline V lookup: CDR1 SGHAT, CDR2 FQNNGV. V lost 4 bases, J lost 2 bases, and 12 bases lay in between. The CDR3 has 14 amino acids. The CDR3 is CASSYATRTYEQYF. CDR3 nucleotide sequence: TGTGCCAGCAGCTACGCGACTCGAACCTACGAGCAGTACTTC.

A single count supports this clonotype. One base away lies a much larger clone, so this may be a sequencing read error. V gene TRBV5-6 combines with J gene TRBJ1-1; D is unclear. The CDR3 sequence is 14 residues long. CDR1 is SGHDT and CDR2 is YYEEEE in the germline V gene. The CDR3 reads CASSLFHKNIEAFF. CDR3 DNA sequence: TGTGCCAGCAGCTTGTTTCACAAGAACATTGAAGCTTTCTTT.

This clonotype was observed a few times. One junction end disagrees with the germline gene, perhaps due to a read error. V usage is TRBV7-7 and J usage is TRBJ1-1, with D possibly matching TRBD1 (5 bases). Per the germline V gene, CDR1 is SSHAT and CDR2 is FNYEAQ (reference sequence). The CDR3 totals 13 residues. CDR3 in amino acids: CASSSQVNTEAFF. CDR3 bases: TGTGCTAGCAGCTCACAGGTGAACACTGAAGCTTTCTTT.

This clonotype was recorded a few times. The chain links TRBV20-1 to TRBJ2-5, with 8 positions matching TRBD1. CDR1 and CDR2 (germline): DFQATT, SNEGSKA (reference sequence). This CDR3 contains 11 residues. J gave up 10 bases and V 2 bases, and 3 bases lay outside the gene matches. The CDR3 region is CSARQGADQYF. The CDR3 DNA sequence: TGCAGTGCTAGACAGGGGGCTGACCAGTACTTC.

This clonotype is categorized as medium-sized. CDR3 DNA: TGTGCCAGCAGTTGGGGACGGGAGGGTGATACGCAGTATTTT. Its translation is CASSWGREGDTQYF. The chain joins TRBV27 to TRBJ2-3; 8 nucleotides line up with TRBD2. This CDR3 has 14 amino acids. The J segment lost 6 bases and the V segment lost 4 bases, leaving 6 bases of the junction unmatched. Germline CDR1 is MNHEY and CDR2 is SMNVEV (reference sequence).

V usage is TRBV11-2 and J usage is TRBJ1-5; a possible D gene is TRBD1 (5 bases). This CDR3 contains 17 residues. V was cut by 6 bases and J by 3 bases, with 21 bases left in between. Germline lookup yields CDR1 SGHAT and CDR2 FQNNGV. The CDR3 spells CASSPGPRGGNNQPQHF. CDR3 nucleotides: TGTGCCAGCAGTCCGGGTCCCCGGGGGGGGAACAATCAGCCCCAGCATTTT.

The chain couples TRBV11-2 to TRBJ2-3; a weak D match, TRBD2 (6 bases). The CDR3 length is 14 residues. CDR1 SGHAT and CDR2 FQNNGV come from the germline V gene. Trimming shortened V by 7 bases and J by 3 bases, and 14 bases separated the two germline ends. CDR3 sequence reads: CASKITRGTDTQYF. In DNA form, the CDR3 reads TGTGCCAGCAAAATCACGCGGGGTACAGATACGCAGTATTTT.

The chain has TRBV19 and TRBJ1-6; maybe TRBD1 (5 bases). The length of the CDR3 is 13 residues. V dropped 3 bases and J dropped 8 bases, with 8 bases sitting between them. CDR1 and CDR2 (germline): LNHDA, SQIVND (reference sequence). The CDR3 spells CASSIGGYSPLHF. The CDR3 nucleotides are TGTGCCAGTAGTATCGGGGGTTATTCACCCCTCCACTTT.

CDR3 nucleotide sequence: TGTGCCAGCTCACTGGGACTAGCGGGAGTAGATACGCAGTATTTT. This codes for CASSLGLAGVDTQYF. V is TRBV18 and J is TRBJ2-3, with 14 bases aligning to TRBD2. V was clipped by 4 bases and J by 5 bases; unmatched bases: 2. The CDR3 has 15 amino acids. CDR1 and CDR2 (germline): KGHSH, LQKENI.

The rearrangement links TRBV7-4 to TRBJ1-5, with D hard to call. V was trimmed by 10 bases and J by 9 bases, leaving 19 bases between them. The CDR3 loop spans 13 amino acids. Germline CDR1 SGHVT, CDR2 SQSDAQ. The CDR3 nucleotides read TGTGCCAAGACCGATCCGGGGATGGGGCCCCAGCATTTT. Translation: CAKTDPGMGPQHF.

This clonotype was recorded a few times. The chain combines TRBV20-1 with TRBJ2-7, with 9 positions matching TRBD1. The J segment lost 6 bases and the V segment lost 4 bases, leaving 10 bases of the junction unmatched. The CDR3 loop spans 14 amino acids. CDR1 is DFQATT and CDR2 is SNEGSKA in the germline V gene (reference sequence). The DNA of the CDR3 is TGCAGTGCTACCGGGACAGGGTCTGCGAGCGAGCAGTACTTC. Protein: CSATGTGSASEQYF.

The V call is TRBV7-2, the J call TRBJ2-3; no definite D call. Trimming shortened V by 2 bases and J by 3 bases, and 6 bases separated the two germline ends. Germline lookup yields CDR1 SGHTA and CDR2 FQGNSA. This CDR3 spans 13 amino acids. CDR3 loop: CASSLLRTDTQYF. CDR3 in DNA: TGTGCCAGCAGCTTATTGAGGACAGATACGCAGTATTTT.

This chain connects TRBV7-9 to TRBJ2-5, with 12 bases aligning to TRBD2. This CDR3 is built from 16 residues. Germline assignment: CDR1 SEHNR and CDR2 FQNEAQ (reference sequence). Trimming at V came to 5 bases and at J to 1 base, leaving 5 bases not matched to a gene. The CDR3 DNA is TGTGCCAGCAGCCGGACTAGCGGGGAATCCCAAGAGACCCAGTACTTC. Its translation: CASSRTSGESQETQYF.